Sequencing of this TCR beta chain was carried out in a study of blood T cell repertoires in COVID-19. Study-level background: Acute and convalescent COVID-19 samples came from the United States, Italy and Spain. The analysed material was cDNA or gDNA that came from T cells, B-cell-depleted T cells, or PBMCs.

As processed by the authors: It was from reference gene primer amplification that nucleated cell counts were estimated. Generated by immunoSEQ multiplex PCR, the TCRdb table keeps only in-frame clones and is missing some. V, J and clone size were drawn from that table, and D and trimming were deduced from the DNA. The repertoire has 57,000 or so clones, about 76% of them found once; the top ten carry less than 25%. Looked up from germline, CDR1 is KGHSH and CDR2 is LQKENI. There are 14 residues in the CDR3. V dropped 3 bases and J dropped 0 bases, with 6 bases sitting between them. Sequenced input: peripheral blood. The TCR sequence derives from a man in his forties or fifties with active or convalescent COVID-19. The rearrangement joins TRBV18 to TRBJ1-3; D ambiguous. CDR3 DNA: TGTGCCAGCTCACCGGGCCGCTCTGGAAACACCATATATTTT. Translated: CASSPGRSGNTIYF. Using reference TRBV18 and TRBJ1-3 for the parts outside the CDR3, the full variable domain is NAGVMQNPRHLVRRRGQEARLRCSPMKGHSHVYWYRQLPEEGLKFMVYLQKENIIDESGMPKERFSAEFPKEGPSILRIQQVVRGDSAAYFCASSPGRSGNTIYFGEGSWLTVV.